The source of this T cell receptor (beta chain) is a study of T cell repertoires in cytomegalovirus infection. On the study more broadly: Alongside well-studied HLA-B-restricted CMV epitopes, recently identified HLA-C-restricted CMV epitopes were also used. Indications came from public TCR beta signatures; they pointed to CMV infection and to a matching HLA type.

CDR3 length: 14 amino acids. V was cut by 5 bases and J by 5 bases, with 15 bases left in between. MiXCR, applied by TCRdb to the reads, yields one record per CDR3 protein. The sample consists of roughly 920,000 distinct CDR3 sequences, around a third of them appearing once. Study-level findings and limits: Cumulative public TCR beta family frequency identified CMV carriers with the relevant HLA. CMV-specific HLA-C-restricted TCR beta clonotypes dominated the ex vivo response.

This clonotype was counted only a few times. The antigen remains undetermined. This material consisted of cultured CD8+ T cells from PBMCs, taken from culture after CMV antigen stimulation. This TCR was sampled from a human donor in good health (CMV status not recorded). Some clones in this sample may be carry-over from other donors' samples. J is TRBJ2-5 and V is TRBV12-3 or TRBV12-4; D unclear. The CDR3 loop is CASSKGPGRETQYF. The CDR3 DNA reads as TGTGCCAGCAGTAAGGGTCCCGGCCGTGAGACCCAGTACTTC.